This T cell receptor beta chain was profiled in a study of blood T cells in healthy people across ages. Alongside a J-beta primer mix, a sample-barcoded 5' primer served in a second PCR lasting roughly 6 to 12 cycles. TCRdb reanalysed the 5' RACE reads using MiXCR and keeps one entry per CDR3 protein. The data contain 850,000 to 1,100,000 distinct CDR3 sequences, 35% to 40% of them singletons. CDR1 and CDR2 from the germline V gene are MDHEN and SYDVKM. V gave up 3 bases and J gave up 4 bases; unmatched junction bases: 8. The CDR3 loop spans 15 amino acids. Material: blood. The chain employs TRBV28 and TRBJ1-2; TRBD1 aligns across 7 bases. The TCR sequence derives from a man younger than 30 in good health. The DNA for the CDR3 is TGTGCCAGCAGTTTTAGTGGGGGACAGCTCTATGGCTACACCTTC. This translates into CASSFSGGQLYGYTF.